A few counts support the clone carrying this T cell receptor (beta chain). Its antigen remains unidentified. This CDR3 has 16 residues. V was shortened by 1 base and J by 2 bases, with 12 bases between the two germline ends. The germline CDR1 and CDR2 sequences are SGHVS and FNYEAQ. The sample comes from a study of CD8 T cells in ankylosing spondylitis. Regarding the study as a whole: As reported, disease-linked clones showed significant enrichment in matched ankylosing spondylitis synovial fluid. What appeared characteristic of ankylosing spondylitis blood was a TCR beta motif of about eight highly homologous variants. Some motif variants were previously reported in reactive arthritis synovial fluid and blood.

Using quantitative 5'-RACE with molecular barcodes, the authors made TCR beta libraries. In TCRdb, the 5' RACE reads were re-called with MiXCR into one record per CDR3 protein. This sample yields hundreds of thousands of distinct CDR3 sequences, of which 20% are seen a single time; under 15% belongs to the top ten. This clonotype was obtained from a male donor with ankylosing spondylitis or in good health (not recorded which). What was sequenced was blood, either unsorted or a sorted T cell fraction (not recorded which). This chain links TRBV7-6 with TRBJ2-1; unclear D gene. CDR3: CASSLGPEVPYNEQFF. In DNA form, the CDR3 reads TGTGCCAGCAGCTTAGGGCCCGAGGTCCCCTACAATGAGCAGTTCTTC.